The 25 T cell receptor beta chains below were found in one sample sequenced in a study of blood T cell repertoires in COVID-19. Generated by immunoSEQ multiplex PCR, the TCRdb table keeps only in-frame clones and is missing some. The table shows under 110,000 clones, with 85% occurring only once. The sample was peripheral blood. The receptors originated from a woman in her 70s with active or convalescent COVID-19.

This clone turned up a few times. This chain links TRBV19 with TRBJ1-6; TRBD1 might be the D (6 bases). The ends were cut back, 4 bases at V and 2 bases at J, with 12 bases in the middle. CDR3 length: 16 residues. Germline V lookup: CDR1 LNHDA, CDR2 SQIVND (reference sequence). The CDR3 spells CASSTGGRAYNSPLHF. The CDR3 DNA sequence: TGTGCCAGTAGTACGGGGGGCAGGGCCTATAATTCACCCCTCCACTTT.

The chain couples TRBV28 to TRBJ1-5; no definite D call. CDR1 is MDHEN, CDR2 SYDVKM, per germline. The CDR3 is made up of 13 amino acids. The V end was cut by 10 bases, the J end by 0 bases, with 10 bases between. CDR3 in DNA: TGTGCCACCCTAAGTCGTAGCAATCAGCCCCAGCATTTT. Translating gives CATLSRSNQPQHF.

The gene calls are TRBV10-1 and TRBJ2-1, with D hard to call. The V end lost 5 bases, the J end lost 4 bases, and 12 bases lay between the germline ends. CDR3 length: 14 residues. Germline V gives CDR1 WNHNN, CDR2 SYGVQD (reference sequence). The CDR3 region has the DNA TGCGCCAGCAGTAAATCAGGCCCATACAATGAGCAGTTCTTC. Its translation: CASSKSGPYNEQFF.

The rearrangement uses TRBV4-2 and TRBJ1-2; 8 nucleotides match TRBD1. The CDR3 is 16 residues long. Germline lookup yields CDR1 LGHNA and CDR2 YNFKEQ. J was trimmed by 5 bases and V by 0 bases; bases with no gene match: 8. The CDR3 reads CASSQEMTGADYGYTF. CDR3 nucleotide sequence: TGTGCCAGCAGCCAAGAGATGACAGGGGCGGATTATGGCTACACCTTC.

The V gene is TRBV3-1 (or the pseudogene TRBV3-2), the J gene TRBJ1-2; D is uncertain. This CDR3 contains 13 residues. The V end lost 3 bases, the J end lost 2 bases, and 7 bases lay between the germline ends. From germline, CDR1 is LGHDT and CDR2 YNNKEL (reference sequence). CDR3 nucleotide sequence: TGTGCCAGCAGCCAGTACATGAACTATGGCTACACCTTC. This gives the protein CASSQYMNYGYTF.

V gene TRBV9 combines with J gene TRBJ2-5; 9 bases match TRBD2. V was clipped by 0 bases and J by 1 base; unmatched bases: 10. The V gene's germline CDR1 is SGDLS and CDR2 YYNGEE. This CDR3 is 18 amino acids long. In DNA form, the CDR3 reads TGTGCCAGCAGCGTAGAAGGGAGCGGGGGGTCGCCCCAAGAGACCCAGTACTTC. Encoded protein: CASSVEGSGGSPQETQYF.

Here the CDR3 reads CASSYSGTTNTEAFF. The DNA for the CDR3 is TGTGCCAGCAGTTACTCCGGGACAACGAACACTGAAGCTTTCTTT. The chain carries TRBV6-5 and TRBJ1-1, with D possibly matching TRBD1 (6 bases). The CDR3 loop spans 15 amino acids. Per germline, CDR1 MNHEY and CDR2 SVGAGI. V was trimmed by 0 bases and J by 1 base, leaving 9 bases between them.

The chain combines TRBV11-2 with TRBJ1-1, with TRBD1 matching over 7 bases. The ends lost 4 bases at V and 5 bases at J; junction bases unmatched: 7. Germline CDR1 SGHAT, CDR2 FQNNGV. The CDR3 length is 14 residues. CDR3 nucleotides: TGTGCCAGCAGCTCTCAGGGGGGAGGAACTGAAGCTTTCTTT. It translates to CASSSQGGGTEAFF. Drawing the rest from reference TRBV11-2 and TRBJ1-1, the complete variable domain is EAGVAQSPRYKIIEKRQSVAFWCNPISGHATLYWYQQILGQGPKLLIQFQNNGVVDDSQLPKDRFSAERLKGVDSTLKIQPAKLEDSAVYLCASSSQGGGTEAFFGQGTRLTVV.

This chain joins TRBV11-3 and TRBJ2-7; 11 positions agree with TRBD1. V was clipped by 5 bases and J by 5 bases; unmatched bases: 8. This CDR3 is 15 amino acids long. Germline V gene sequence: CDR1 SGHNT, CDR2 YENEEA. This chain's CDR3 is CASSARTGGLDEQYF. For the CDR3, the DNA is TGTGCCAGCAGCGCCCGGACAGGGGGCCTCGACGAGCAGTACTTC.

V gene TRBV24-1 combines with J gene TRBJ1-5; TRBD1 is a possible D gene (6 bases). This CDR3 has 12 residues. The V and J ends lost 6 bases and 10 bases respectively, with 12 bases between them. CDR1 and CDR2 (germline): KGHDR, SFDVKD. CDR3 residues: CATSLSQGPQHF. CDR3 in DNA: TGTGCCACCAGTCTCTCACAGGGACCCCAGCATTTT.

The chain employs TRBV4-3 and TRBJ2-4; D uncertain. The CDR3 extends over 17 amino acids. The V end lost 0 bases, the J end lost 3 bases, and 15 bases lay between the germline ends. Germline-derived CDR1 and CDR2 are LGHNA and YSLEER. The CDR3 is CASSQDHLGVDKNIQYF. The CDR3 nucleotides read TGCGCCAGCAGCCAAGATCATCTGGGCGTGGACAAAAACATTCAGTACTTC.

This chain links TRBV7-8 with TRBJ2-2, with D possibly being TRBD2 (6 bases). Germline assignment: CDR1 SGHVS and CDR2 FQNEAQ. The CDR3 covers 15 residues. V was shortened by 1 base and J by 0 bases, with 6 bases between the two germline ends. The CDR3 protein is CASSLGTTNTGELFF. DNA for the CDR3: TGTGCCAGCAGCTTAGGGACTACGAACACCGGGGAGCTGTTTTTT.

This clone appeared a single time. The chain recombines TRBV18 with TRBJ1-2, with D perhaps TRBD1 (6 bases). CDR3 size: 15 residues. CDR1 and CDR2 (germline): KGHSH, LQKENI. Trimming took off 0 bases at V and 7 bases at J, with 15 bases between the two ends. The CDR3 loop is CASSPPDRKISGYTF. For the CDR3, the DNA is TGTGCCAGCTCACCACCAGACAGGAAGATTTCTGGCTACACCTTC. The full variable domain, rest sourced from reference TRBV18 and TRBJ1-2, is NAGVMQNPRHLVRRRGQEARLRCSPMKGHSHVYWYRQLPEEGLKFMVYLQKENIIDESGMPKERFSAEFPKEGPSILRIQQVVRGDSAAYFCASSPPDRKISGYTFGSGTRLTVV.

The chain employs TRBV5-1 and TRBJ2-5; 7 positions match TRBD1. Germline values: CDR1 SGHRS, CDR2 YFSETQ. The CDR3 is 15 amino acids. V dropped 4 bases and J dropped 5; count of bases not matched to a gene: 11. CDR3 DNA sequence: TGCGCCAGCAGCCGGACCCTCACAGGGGCGGAGACCCAGTACTTC. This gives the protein CASSRTLTGAETQYF.

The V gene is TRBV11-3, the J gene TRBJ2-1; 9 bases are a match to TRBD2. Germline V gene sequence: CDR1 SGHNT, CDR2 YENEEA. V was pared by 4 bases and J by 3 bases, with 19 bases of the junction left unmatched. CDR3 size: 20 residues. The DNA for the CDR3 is TGTGCCAGCAGCTCCCCTAGGAGCGGTAGAGCGGGAGGAAACTACAATGAGCAGTTCTTC. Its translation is CASSSPRSGRAGGNYNEQFF.

CDR3 in amino acids: CATSRPPTDTQYF. CDR3 bases: TGTGCCACCAGCAGACCTCCCACAGATACGCAGTATTTT. The rearrangement uses TRBV15 and TRBJ2-3; D is undetermined. Germline V CDR1 and CDR2: LNHNV, YYDKDF (reference sequence). The CDR3 is 13 amino acids. Trimming left V 2 bases short and J 2 bases short, with 5 bases between.

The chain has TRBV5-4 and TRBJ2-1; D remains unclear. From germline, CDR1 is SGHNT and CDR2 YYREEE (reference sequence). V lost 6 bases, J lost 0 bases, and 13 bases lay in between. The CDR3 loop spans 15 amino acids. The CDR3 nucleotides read TGTGCCAGCATGGTAGGAAGGAGCTCCTACAATGAGCAGTTCTTC. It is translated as CASMVGRSSYNEQFF.

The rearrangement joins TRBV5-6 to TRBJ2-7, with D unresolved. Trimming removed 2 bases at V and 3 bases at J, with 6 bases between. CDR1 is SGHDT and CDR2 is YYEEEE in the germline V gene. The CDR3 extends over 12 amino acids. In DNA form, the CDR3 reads TGTGCCAGCAGCTTAACAGACTACGAGCAGTACTTC. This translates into CASSLTDYEQYF.

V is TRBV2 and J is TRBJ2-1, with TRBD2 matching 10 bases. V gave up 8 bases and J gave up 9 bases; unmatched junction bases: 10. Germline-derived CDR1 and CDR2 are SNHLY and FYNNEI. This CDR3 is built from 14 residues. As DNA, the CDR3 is TGTGCCAGCGAGGGGCTAGCGGGAGTGGGTGAGCAGTTCTTC. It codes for CASEGLAGVGEQFF.

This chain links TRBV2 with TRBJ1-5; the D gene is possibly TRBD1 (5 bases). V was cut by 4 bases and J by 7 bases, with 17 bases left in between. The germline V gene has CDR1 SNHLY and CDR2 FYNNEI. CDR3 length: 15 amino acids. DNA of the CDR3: TGTGCCAGCAGTGGAAGCGACAGTAGGGCCCAGCCCCAGCATTTT. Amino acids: CASSGSDSRAQPQHF. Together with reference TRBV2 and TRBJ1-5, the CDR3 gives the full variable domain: EPEVTQTPSHQVTQMGQEVILRCVPISNHLYFYWYRQILGQKVEFLVSFYNNEISEKSEIFDDQFSVERPDGSNFTLKIRSTKLEDSAMYFCASSGSDSRAQPQHFGDGTRLSIL.

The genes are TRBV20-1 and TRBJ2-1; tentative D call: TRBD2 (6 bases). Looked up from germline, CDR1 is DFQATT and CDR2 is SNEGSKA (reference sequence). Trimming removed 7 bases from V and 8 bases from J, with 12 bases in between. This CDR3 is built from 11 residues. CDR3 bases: TGCAGTGTGACTAGGTTTGATGAGCAGTTCTTC. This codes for CSVTRFDEQFF.

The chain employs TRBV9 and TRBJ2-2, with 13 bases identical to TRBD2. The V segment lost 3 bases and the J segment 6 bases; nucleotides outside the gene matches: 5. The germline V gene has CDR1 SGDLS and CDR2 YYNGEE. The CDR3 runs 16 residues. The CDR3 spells CASSEGLAGSAGELFF. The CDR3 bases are TGTGCCAGCAGCGAGGGACTAGCGGGGTCCGCCGGGGAGCTGTTTTTT.

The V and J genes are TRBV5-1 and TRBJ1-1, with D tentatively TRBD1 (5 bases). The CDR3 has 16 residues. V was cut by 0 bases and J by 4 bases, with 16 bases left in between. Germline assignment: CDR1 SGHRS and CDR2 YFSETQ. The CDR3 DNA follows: TGCGCCAGCAGCTTGGCCCCCCAAACCGGGGGCACTGAAGCTTTCTTT. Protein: CASSLAPQTGGTEAFF.

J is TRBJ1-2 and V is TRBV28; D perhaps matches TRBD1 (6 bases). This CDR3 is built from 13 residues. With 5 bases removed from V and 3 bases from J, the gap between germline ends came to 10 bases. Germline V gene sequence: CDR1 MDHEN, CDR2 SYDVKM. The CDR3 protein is CASSLRTDYGYTF. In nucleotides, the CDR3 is TGTGCCAGCAGTCTGCGGACAGACTATGGCTACACCTTC.

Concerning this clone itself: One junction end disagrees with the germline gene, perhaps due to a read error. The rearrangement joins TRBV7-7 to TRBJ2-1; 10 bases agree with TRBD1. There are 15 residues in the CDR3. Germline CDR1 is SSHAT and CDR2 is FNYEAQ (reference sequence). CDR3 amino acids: CASSQDRGLNNEQFF. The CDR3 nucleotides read TGTGCTAGCAGCCAAGACAGGGGGCTCAACAATGAGCAGTTCTTC.